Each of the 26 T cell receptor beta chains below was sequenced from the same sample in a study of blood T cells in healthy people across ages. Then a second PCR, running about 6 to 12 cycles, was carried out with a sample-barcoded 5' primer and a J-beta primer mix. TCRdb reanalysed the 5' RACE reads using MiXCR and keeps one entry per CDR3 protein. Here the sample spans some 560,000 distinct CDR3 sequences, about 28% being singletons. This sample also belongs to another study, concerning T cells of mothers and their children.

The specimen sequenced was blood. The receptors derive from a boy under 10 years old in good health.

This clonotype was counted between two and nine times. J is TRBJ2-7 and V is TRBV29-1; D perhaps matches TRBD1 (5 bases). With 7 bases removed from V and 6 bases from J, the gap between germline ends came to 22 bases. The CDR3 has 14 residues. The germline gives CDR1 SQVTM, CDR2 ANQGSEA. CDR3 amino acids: CSAGWTEGAAEQYF. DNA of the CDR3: TGCAGCGCGGGTTGGACGGAAGGGGCGGCCGAGCAGTACTTC.

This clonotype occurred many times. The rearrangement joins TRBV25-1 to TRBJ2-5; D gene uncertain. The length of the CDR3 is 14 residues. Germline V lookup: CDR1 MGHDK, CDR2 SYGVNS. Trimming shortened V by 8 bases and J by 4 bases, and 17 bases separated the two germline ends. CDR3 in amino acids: CASAQSRIGETQYF. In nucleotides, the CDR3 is TGTGCCAGCGCCCAGAGTAGGATCGGAGAGACCCAGTACTTC.

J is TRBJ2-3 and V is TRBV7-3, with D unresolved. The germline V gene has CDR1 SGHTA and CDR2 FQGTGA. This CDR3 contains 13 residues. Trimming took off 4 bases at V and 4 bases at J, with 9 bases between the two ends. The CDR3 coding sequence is TGTGCCAGCAGCTACGTCGAGTCAGATACGCAGTATTTT. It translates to CASSYVESDTQYF.

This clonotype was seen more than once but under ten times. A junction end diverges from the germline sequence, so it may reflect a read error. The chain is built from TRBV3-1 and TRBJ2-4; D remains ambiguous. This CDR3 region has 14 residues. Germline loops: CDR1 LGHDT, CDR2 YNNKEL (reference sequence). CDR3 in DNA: TGTGTCAGCAGCCAAGTGGAACACCGGAACATTCAGTACTTC. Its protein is CVSSQVEHRNIQYF.

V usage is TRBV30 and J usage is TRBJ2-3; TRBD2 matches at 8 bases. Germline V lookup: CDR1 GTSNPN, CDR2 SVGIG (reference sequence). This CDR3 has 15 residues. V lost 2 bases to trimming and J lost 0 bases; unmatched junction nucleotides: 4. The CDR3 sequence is CAWSKGGGSTDTQYF. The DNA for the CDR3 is TGTGCCTGGAGTAAGGGCGGGGGGAGCACAGATACGCAGTATTTT.

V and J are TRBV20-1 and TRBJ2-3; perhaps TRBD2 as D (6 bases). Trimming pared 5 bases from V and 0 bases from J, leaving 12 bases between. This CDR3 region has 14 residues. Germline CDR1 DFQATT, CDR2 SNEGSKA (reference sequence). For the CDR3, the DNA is TGCAGTGCTGGAGCGGGCCCTAGCACAGATACGCAGTATTTT. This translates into CSAGAGPSTDTQYF.

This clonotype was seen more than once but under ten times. The CDR3 reads CASSEEEGPQYF. CDR3 nucleotide sequence: TGTGCCAGCAGTGAAGAGGAAGGTCCCCAGTACTTC. The chain uses TRBV2 and TRBJ2-5; D call uncertain. The ends were cut back, 1 base at V and 9 bases at J, with 9 bases in the middle. The CDR3 runs to 12 residues. The germline CDR1 and CDR2 sequences are SNHLY and FYNNEI.

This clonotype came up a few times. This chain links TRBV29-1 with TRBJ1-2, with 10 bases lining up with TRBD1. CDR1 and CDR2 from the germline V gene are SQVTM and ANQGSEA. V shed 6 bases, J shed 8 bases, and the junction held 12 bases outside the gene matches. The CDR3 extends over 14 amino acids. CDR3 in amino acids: CSVVTGGEAEGYTF. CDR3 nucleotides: TGCAGCGTCGTGACAGGGGGCGAGGCGGAGGGCTACACCTTC.

In DNA, the CDR3 is TGTGCCAGCAGCTTTCAAAAGGGAAGGGGCGGGACCCCTTACAATGAGCAGTTCTTC. Translation gives CASSFQKGRGGTPYNEQFF. V gene TRBV11-2 combines with J gene TRBJ2-5; the D gene is possibly TRBD2 (6 bases). The end of the DNA fits TRBJ2-1 better, so the J call may be wrong. CDR3 length: 19 residues. Per the germline V gene, CDR1 is SGHAT and CDR2 is FQNNGV.

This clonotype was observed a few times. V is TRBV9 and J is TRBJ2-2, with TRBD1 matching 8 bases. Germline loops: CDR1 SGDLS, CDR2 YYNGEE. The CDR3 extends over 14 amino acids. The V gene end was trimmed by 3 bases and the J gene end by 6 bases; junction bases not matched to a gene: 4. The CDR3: CASSAQQGAGELFF. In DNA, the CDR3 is TGTGCCAGCAGCGCCCAACAGGGGGCCGGGGAGCTGTTTTTT.

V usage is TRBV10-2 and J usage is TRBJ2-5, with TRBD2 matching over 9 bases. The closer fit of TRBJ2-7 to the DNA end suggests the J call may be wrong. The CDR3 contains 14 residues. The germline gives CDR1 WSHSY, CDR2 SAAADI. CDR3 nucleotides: TGCGCCAGCAGGGCTAGCGGGATATCCTACGAGCAGTACTTC. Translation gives CASRASGISYEQYF.

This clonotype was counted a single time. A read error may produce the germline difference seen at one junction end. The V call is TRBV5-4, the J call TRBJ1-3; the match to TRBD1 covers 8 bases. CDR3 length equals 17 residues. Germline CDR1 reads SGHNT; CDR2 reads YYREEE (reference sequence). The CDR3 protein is CTSSSGDRTGLGNTIYF. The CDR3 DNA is TGTACCAGCAGCTCGGGGGATCGGACAGGGCTTGGAAACACCATATATTTT.

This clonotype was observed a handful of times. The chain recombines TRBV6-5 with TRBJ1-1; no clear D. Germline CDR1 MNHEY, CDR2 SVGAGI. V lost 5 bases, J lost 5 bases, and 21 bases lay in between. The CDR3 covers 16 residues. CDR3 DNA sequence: TGTGCCAGCAGTGCTCGTTCCTCGGGGATTGGAACTGAAGCTTTCTTT. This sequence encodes CASSARSSGIGTEAFF.

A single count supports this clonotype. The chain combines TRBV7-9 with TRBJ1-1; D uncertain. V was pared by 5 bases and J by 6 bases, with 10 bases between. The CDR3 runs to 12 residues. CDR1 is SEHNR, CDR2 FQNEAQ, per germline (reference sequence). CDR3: CASSLGISEAFF. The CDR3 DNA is TGTGCCAGCAGCCTCGGGATTTCTGAAGCTTTCTTT.

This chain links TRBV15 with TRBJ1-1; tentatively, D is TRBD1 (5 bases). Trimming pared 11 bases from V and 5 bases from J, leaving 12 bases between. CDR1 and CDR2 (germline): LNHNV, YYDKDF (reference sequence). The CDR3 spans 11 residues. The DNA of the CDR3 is TGTGCCGAGTTGGGGCGTACTGAAGCTTTCTTT. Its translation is CAELGRTEAFF.

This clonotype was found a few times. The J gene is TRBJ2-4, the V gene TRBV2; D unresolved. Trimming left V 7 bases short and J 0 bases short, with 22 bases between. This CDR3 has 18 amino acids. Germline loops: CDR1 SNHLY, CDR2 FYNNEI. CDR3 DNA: TGTGCCAGCATATTAGCAGCAGGAGCCTCCCTAGCCAAAAACATTCAGTACTTC. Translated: CASILAAGASLAKNIQYF.

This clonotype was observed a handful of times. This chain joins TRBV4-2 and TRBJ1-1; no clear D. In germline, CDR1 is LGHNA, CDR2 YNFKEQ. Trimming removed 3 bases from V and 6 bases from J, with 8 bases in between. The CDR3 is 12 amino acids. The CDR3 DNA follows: TGTGCCAGCAGCCAGGGAACTCCTGAAGCTTTCTTT. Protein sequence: CASSQGTPEAFF.

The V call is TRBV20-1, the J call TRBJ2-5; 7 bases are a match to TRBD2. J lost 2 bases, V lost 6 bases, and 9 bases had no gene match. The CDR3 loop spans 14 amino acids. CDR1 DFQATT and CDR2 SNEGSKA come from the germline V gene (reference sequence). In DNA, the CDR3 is TGCAGTGCGCTACCGGGAGGAAAACAAGAGACCCAGTACTTC. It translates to CSALPGGKQETQYF.

The CDR3 loop is CSVLAGGNTGELFF. The CDR3 DNA reads as TGCAGTGTGCTAGCGGGAGGGAACACCGGGGAGCTGTTTTTT. The rearrangement joins TRBV20-1 to TRBJ2-2; 11 bases fit TRBD2. The CDR3 runs to 14 residues. V shed 7 bases, J shed 1 base, and the junction held 2 bases outside the gene matches. The germline CDR1 and CDR2 sequences are DFQATT and SNEGSKA (reference sequence).

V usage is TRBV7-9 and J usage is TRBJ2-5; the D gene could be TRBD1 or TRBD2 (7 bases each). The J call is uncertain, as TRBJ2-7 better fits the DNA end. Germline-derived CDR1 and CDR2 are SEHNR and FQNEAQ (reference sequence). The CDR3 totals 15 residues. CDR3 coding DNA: TGTGCCAGCAGCTTAACGCAGGGGGGGTCCTACGAGCAGTACTTC. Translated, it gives CASSLTQGGSYEQYF.

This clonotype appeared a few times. CDR3 sequence: CASSVGPHEQFF. DNA of the CDR3: TGTGCCAGCAGCGTTGGGCCGCATGAGCAGTTCTTC. This rearrangement joins TRBV9 to TRBJ2-1; D remains ambiguous. CDR3 length: 12 residues. The V gene's germline CDR1 is SGDLS and CDR2 YYNGEE. V lost 2 bases and J lost 8, with 8 bases in between.

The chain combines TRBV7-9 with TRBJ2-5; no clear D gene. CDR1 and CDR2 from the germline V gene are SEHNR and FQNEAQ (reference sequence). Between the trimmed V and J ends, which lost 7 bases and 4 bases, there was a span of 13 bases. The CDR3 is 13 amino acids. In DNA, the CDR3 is TGTGCCAGCAAGCGTAGTCCTCTAGAGACCCAGTACTTC. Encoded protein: CASKRSPLETQYF.

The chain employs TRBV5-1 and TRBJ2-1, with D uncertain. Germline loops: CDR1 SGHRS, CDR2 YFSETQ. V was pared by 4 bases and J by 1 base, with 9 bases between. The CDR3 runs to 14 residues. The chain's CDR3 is CASSPAVSYNEQFF. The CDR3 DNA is TGCGCCAGCAGCCCGGCCGTATCCTACAATGAGCAGTTCTTC.

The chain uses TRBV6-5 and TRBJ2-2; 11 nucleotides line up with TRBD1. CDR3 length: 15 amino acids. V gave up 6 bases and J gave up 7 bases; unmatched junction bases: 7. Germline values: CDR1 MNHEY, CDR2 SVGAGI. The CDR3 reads CASRIRDRGYGELFF. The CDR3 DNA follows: TGTGCCAGCAGAATCCGGGACAGGGGGTACGGGGAGCTGTTTTTT.

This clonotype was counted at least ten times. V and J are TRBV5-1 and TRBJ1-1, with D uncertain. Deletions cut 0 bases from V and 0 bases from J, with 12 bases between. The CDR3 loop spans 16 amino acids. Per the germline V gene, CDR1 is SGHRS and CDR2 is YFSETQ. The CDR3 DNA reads TGCGCCAGCAGCTTGGCCACCTCGGGTTTGAACACTGAAGCTTTCTTT. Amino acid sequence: CASSLATSGLNTEAFF.

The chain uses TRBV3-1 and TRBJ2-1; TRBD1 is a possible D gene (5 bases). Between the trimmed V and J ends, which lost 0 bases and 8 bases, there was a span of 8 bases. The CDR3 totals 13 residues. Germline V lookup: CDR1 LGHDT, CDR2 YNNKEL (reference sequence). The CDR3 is CASSQDRQHEQFF. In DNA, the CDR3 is TGTGCCAGCAGCCAAGATAGACAGCATGAGCAGTTCTTC.